This T cell receptor beta chain was captured by sequencing in a study of cytomegalovirus exposure and HLA in healthy donors. Study outcomes and limitations: Later analysis found that TCR beta chains associated with HLA were more clonally expanded than other, equally common chains. Accurate HLA-A and HLA-B prediction from TCR beta sequences was reported for most subjects. The investigators catalogued 160 or so TCR beta chains as cytomegalovirus-associated.

Vbeta (60) and Jbeta (13) primers were used in the PCR. Only in-frame clones appear in the TCRdb table, and some are missing; sequencing was by immunoSEQ multiplex PCR. The profile covers some 170,000 clones, with more than 60% appearing a single time and 2.5% taken by the ten largest. The V and J ends lost 3 bases and 4 bases respectively, with 4 bases between them. Germline CDR1 reads DFQATT; CDR2 reads SNEGSKA (reference sequence). This CDR3 region has 10 residues. This clone showed up just a few times. Its specificity is not known. This TCR was sampled from a human donor in good health. The sequenced material came from PBMCs. This chain joins TRBV20-1 and TRBJ2-7, with no clear D. The CDR3 region is CSASLYEQYF. The CDR3 region has the DNA TGCAGTGCTAGTCTTTACGAGCAGTACTTC.